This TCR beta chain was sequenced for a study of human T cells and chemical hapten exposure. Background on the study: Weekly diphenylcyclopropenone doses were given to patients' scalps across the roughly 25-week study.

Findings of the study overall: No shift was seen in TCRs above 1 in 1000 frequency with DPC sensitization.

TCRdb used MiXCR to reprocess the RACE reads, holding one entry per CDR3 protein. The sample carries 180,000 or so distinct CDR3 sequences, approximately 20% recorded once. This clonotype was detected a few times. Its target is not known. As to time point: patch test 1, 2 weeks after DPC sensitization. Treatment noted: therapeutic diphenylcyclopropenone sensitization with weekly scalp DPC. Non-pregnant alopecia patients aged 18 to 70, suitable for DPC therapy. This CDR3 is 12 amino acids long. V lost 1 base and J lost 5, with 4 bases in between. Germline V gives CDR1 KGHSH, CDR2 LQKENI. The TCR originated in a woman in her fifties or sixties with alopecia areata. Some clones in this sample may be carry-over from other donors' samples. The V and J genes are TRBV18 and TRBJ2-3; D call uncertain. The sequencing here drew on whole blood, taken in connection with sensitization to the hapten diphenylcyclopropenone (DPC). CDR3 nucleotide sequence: TGTGCCAGCTCACCACAGGGAGATACGCAGTATTTT. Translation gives CASSPQGDTQYF.